This TCR beta chain was retrieved from a study of early T cells in non-severe SARS-CoV-2 infection. Study at large: It was bulk RNA from unsorted whole blood that was sequenced, and the chains were unpaired.

Overall study findings and caveats: Using VDJdb, the matching emphasized anti-spike CD8 responses while missing private and CD4 specificities.

TCRdb reprocessed the 5' RACE reads via MiXCR and lists one record per CDR3 protein. The profile shows tens of thousands of distinct CDR3 sequences, roughly 5% of them singletons. A remark on this clonotype: Its antigen remains unknown.

The CDR3 extends over 17 amino acids. Germline CDR1 reads SGDLS; CDR2 reads YYNGEE. V was shortened by 0 bases and J by 1 base, with 13 bases between the two germline ends. V usage is TRBV9 and J usage is TRBJ2-2; TRBD1 might be the D (5 bases). This receptor was obtained from an adult who was a healthcare worker with PCR-confirmed SARS-CoV-2 infection or an uninfected control (not recorded which). Sequenced input: whole blood. In nucleotides, the CDR3 is TGTGCCAGCAGCGTAGCCAGGGAAGGCCAGAACACCGGGGAGCTGTTTTTT. Residues: CASSVAREGQNTGELFF. The full variable domain, its missing parts supplied by reference TRBV9 and TRBJ2-2, is DSGVTQTPKHLITATGQRVTLRCSPRSGDLSVYWYQQSLDQGLQFLIQYYNGEERAKGNILERFSAQQFPDLHSELNLSSLELGDSALYFCASSVAREGQNTGELFFGEGSRLTVL.